This record covers a single T cell receptor beta chain. The antigen remains unidentified. The data are from a study of shared clonotypes between healthy human individuals. Deep-level settings were used for running the assay. Libraries were prepared by immunoSEQ multiplex PCR; TCRdb keeps only in-frame clonotypes and omits some of them. The sample contains about 2 million clones, about 94% of which appear only once. Overall study results and limits: Sampling used blood alone; tissue repertoires probably differ.

Naive CD8 populations comprised CD45RO-negative cells positively selected for CCR7, excluding terminally differentiated effector memory CD45RA+ cells. The germline V gene has CDR1 SGHDT and CDR2 YYEEEE. CDR3 size: 16 residues. J was trimmed by 6 bases and V by 4 bases; bases with no gene match: 15. Sequenced: naive CD8+ T cells sorted from blood. The chain recombines TRBV5-6 with TRBJ1-2, with TRBD1 matching 7 bases. The receptor's source is a man younger than 35 in good health. The CDR3 sequence: CASSESSRGVFDGYTF. For the CDR3, the DNA is TGTGCCAGCAGCGAATCTAGCAGGGGGGTTTTCGATGGCTACACCTTC.